The 3 T cell receptor beta chains below come from one sample, sequenced in a study of early T cells in non-severe SARS-CoV-2 infection. Each CDR3 protein is one row after TCRdb ran MiXCR on the 5' RACE reads. This sample has 60,000 or so distinct CDR3 sequences; just under 15% occur once, and the top ten carry more than 8%. The sequencing used whole blood, collected at baseline. Source of these receptors: an adult who was a healthcare worker with PCR-confirmed SARS-CoV-2 infection or an uninfected control (not recorded which).

This clonotype was seen a few times. The gene calls are TRBV20-1 and TRBJ2-1; 11 bases line up with TRBD2. The J segment lost 8 bases and the V segment lost 3 bases, leaving 9 bases of the junction unmatched. The CDR3 contains 15 residues. CDR1 DFQATT and CDR2 SNEGSKA come from the germline V gene (reference sequence). Here the CDR3 DNA reads TGCAGTGCTAGGCTAGCGGGGGGACCTATCTATGAGCAGTTCTTC. As protein: CSARLAGGPIYEQFF.

This clonotype was counted between two and nine times. The gene calls are TRBV14 and TRBJ2-5; either TRBD1 or TRBD2 may supply D (5 bases each). Per the germline V gene, CDR1 is SGHDN and CDR2 is FVKESK. Trimming stripped 4 bases from V and 7 bases from J, with 19 bases between. The CDR3 spans 15 residues. The CDR3 here is CASSPYGTAVGTQYF. CDR3 coding DNA: TGTGCCAGCAGCCCCTACGGGACGGCCGTCGGGACCCAGTACTTC.

CDR3 DNA: TGTGCCAGCAGCCAAGTAACCTACGAGCAGTACTTC. This gives the protein CASSQVTYEQYF. This sequence joins TRBV3-1 and TRBJ2-7, with D unresolved. The germline V and J ends were trimmed by 1 base and 2 bases, with 3 bases remaining between them. The CDR3 has 12 amino acids. Germline CDR1 LGHDT, CDR2 YNNKEL (reference sequence).